Listed here are 3 T cell receptor beta chains from one sample, sequenced in a study of blood T cell repertoires in COVID-19. The protocol was immunoSEQ multiplex PCR, while the TCRdb copy is restricted to in-frame clones and leaves out a portion. In the table there are 300,000 to 350,000 clones, approximately 88% of which are singletons. Sequenced sample: PBMCs or T cells enriched from blood (not recorded which). All receptors come from a woman between 18 and 30 years old who had recovered from COVID-19.

V usage is TRBV2 and J usage is TRBJ2-3; 7 bases match TRBD2. The CDR3 covers 15 residues. The ends lost 5 bases at V and 3 bases at J; junction bases unmatched: 8. Germline V gene data show CDR1 as SNHLY and CDR2 as FYNNEI. The chain's CDR3 is CASSWGGLATDTQYF. The CDR3 nucleotides read TGTGCCAGCAGTTGGGGAGGGCTGGCGACAGATACGCAGTATTTT.

The chain employs TRBV19 and TRBJ2-1; TRBD1 aligns across 9 bases. J was trimmed by 5 bases and V by 3 bases; bases with no gene match: 2. The CDR3 has 14 residues. CDR1 and CDR2 from the germline V gene are LNHDA and SQIVND (reference sequence). The CDR3 sequence: CASSIGQGNNEQFF. CDR3 DNA: TGTGCCAGTAGTATTGGACAGGGGAACAATGAGCAGTTCTTC. Based on the CDR3 plus reference TRBV19 and TRBJ2-1, the full variable domain is DGGITQSPKYLFRKEGQNVTLSCEQNLNHDAMYWYRQDPGQGLRLIYYSQIVNDFQKGDIAEGYSVSREKKESFPLTVTSAQKNPTAFYLCASSIGQGNNEQFFGPGTRLTVL.

This chain joins TRBV10-3 and TRBJ2-7; weak D call: TRBD1 (6 bases). CDR1 and CDR2 (germline): ENHRY, SYGVKD. Trimming took 0 bases from V and 4 from J, leaving 13 bases between them. CDR3 length: 15 amino acids. CDR3: CAISESTGQRYEQYF. CDR3 coding DNA: TGTGCCATCAGTGAGTCGACAGGACAGCGTTACGAGCAGTACTTC.